This T cell receptor (beta chain) came from a study of T cells in Graves' hyperthyroidism and ophthalmopathy. Overall study findings and caveats: Before onset, ophthalmopathy was predicted by the model a median about six months earlier.

This clonotype has a handful of counts. What it recognizes is unknown. Patients were excluded because of uncontrolled infection, other autoimmune disease, pregnancy or lactation. Amplification of TCR beta CDR3 regions used RNA as the template. The HTBI primer set served for first-round RT-PCR of the TCR CDR3. TCRdb ran MiXCR on the multiplex PCR reads and lists one entry per CDR3 protein. The sample records some 370,000 distinct CDR3 sequences, about 18% being singletons. CDR1 and CDR2 (germline): GTSNPN, SVGIG (reference sequence). Trimming left V 1 base short and J 3 bases short, with 7 bases between. The length of the CDR3 is 13 residues.

This receptor was obtained from a young woman with Graves' hyperthyroidism that later progressed to Graves' ophthalmopathy. The sample was blood. This rearrangement joins TRBV30 to TRBJ1-5; possibly TRBD1 for D (6 bases). This CDR3 is CAWSGTDNQPQHF. The CDR3 DNA reads as TGTGCCTGGAGTGGGACAGACAATCAGCCCCAGCATTTT.